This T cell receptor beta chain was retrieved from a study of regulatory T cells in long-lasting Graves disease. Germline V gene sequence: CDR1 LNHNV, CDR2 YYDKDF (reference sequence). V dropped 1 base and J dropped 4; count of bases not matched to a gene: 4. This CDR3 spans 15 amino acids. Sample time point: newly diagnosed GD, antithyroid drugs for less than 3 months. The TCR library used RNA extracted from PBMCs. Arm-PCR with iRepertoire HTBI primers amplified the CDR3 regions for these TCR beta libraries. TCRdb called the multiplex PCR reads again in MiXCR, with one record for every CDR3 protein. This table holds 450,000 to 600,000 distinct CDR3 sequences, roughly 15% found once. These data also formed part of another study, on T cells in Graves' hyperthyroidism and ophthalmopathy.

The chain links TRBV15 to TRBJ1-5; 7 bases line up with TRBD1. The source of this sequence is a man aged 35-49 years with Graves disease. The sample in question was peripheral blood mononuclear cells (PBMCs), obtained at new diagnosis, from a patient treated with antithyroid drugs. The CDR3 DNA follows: TGTGCCACCAGCAGAGGAGGGACAGTTAATCAGCCCCAGCATTTT. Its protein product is CATSRGGTVNQPQHF.